The 17 T cell receptor beta chains below were found in one sample sequenced in a study of regulatory T cells in long-lasting Graves disease. Sequencing libraries for TCR beta were prepared with iRepertoire HTBI primers and Arm-PCR of CDR3 regions. TCRdb re-derived calls from the multiplex PCR reads in MiXCR, one entry per CDR3 protein. Of roughly 490,000 distinct CDR3 sequences detected, approximately 23% appear once; the ten largest clones hold over 10%. Time point described: persistent/refractory GD, antithyroid drugs over 5 years with positive TRAb. Isolated PBMC RNA provided the starting material for the TCR library. The sequencing here drew on peripheral blood mononuclear cells (PBMCs), taken when the disease was refractory, from a patient treated with antithyroid drugs. The receptors were sampled from a female donor with Graves disease.

Points on this clonotype: At one end the junction does not follow the germline gene, possibly because of a read error. The gene calls are TRBV20-1 and TRBJ1-4, with unresolved D. This CDR3 region has 12 residues. Looked up from germline, CDR1 is DFQATT and CDR2 is SNEGSKA (reference sequence). CDR3 DNA sequence: TGCGGTGCGGGGTTGAGGGATGAAAAACTGTTTTTT. Residues: CGAGLRDEKLFF.

This clonotype was recorded many times. CDR3 sequence reads: CASSPRSGGTEAFF. In nucleotides, the CDR3 is TGTGCCAGCAGCCCTCGGTCCGGCGGCACTGAAGCTTTCTTT. The chain links TRBV7-2 to TRBJ1-1, with unresolved D. Trimming pared 5 bases from V and 4 bases from J, leaving 14 bases between. Germline V gene sequence: CDR1 SGHTA, CDR2 FQGNSA. The CDR3 spans 14 residues.

This chain connects TRBV4-3 to TRBJ2-7; the D call may be TRBD1 or TRBD2 (5 bases each). Looked up from germline, CDR1 is LGHNA and CDR2 is YSLEER. This CDR3 region has 18 residues. V dropped 0 bases and J dropped 3 bases, with 21 bases sitting between them. CDR3 DNA sequence: TGCGCCAGCAGCCAAGAGACGGGCCCCGAGGGGATAAACTACGAGCAGTACTTC. Translating gives CASSQETGPEGINYEQYF.

This clonotype has only a few counts. The rearrangement joins TRBV5-8 to TRBJ2-7; 13 bases match TRBD2. V shed 4 bases, J shed 2 bases, and the junction held 3 bases outside the gene matches. The CDR3 covers 15 residues. Germline assignment: CDR1 SGHTS and CDR2 YDEGEE. CDR3 loop: CASSRLAGGPYEQYF. Written as DNA, the CDR3 is TGTGCCAGCAGCCGACTAGCGGGAGGCCCCTACGAGCAGTACTTC.

The chain links TRBV19 to TRBJ1-1; 7 bases are shared with TRBD1. Germline lookup yields CDR1 LNHDA and CDR2 SQIVND (reference sequence). The CDR3 contains 15 residues. The V and J ends lost 6 bases and 6 bases, in that order; junction bases with no gene match: 13. CDR3 residues: CASSVAPQTGSEAFF. In DNA, the CDR3 is TGTGCCAGTAGCGTCGCCCCTCAGACAGGGTCTGAAGCTTTCTTT.

This clonotype was counted ten times or more. The chain joins TRBV5-1 to TRBJ1-4; tentative D call: TRBD1 (5 bases). The CDR3 has 14 residues. Looked up from germline, CDR1 is SGHRS and CDR2 is YFSETQ. V was clipped by 2 bases and J by 4 bases, with 9 bases between them. For the CDR3, the DNA is TGCGCCAGCAGCTTCGGCAGGGATAATGAAAAACTGTTTTTT. It codes for CASSFGRDNEKLFF.

The chain joins TRBV20-1 to TRBJ2-4; D possibly corresponds to TRBD2 (5 bases). Germline CDR1 DFQATT, CDR2 SNEGSKA (reference sequence). CDR3 length: 13 amino acids. The V end lost 2 bases, the J end lost 13 bases, and 18 bases lay between the germline ends. CDR3: CSARQRHSEGQYF. The DNA for the CDR3 is TGCAGTGCTAGACAAAGGCACTCCGAGGGCCAGTACTTC.

This rearrangement joins TRBV28 to TRBJ1-5; 8 bases map to TRBD1. Trimming removed 4 bases from V and 3 bases from J; junction bases left unmatched: 5. This CDR3 has 15 residues. The V gene's germline CDR1 is MDHEN and CDR2 SYDVKM. The CDR3 sequence is CASSSDRGNNQPQHF. The CDR3 DNA reads TGTGCCAGCAGTTCCGACAGGGGAAACAATCAGCCCCAGCATTTT.

The sample holds many counts of this clonotype. This rearrangement joins TRBV2 to TRBJ1-4; the match to TRBD1 covers 8 bases. Per the germline V gene, CDR1 is SNHLY and CDR2 is FYNNEI. J lost 2 bases, V lost 7 bases, and 6 bases had no gene match. This CDR3 spans 15 amino acids. The CDR3 region is CASTGQGITNEKLFF. Written as DNA, the CDR3 is TGTGCCAGCACCGGACAGGGTATTACTAATGAAAAACTGTTTTTT.

V is TRBV18 and J is TRBJ2-7; perhaps TRBD1 as D (7 bases). V lost 2 bases and J lost 9, with 11 bases in between. The CDR3 is 12 amino acids. Germline assignment: CDR1 KGHSH and CDR2 LQKENI. The CDR3 loop reads CASSPDQGGQYF. The CDR3, as DNA: TGTGCCAGCTCACCAGATCAGGGGGGGCAGTACTTC.

The chain employs TRBV7-3 and TRBJ2-2; D ambiguous. V gave up 6 bases and J gave up 7 bases, with 9 bases separating them. This CDR3 comprises 12 residues. The germline CDR1 and CDR2 sequences are SGHTA and FQGTGA. CDR3 sequence: CASRDGYGELFF. The CDR3 DNA sequence: TGTGCCAGCAGGGACGGATACGGGGAGCTGTTTTTT.

This clonotype showed up just a few times. This chain uses TRBV20-1 with TRBJ2-2; 7 bases map to TRBD2. Unmatched junction bases numbered 9, after V lost 0 bases and J lost 5 bases. The CDR3 contains 16 residues. Germline CDR1 is DFQATT and CDR2 is SNEGSKA (reference sequence). The CDR3 nucleotides are TGCAGTGCTAGAGATCGGGAGCGGGGAGAAACCGGGGAGCTGTTTTTT. Translated, it gives CSARDRERGETGELFF.

CDR3 sequence reads: CASSPPTGIMNTEAFF. CDR3 DNA sequence: TGTGCCAGCAGTCCACCGACCGGGATTATGAACACTGAAGCTTTCTTT. This chain links TRBV28 with TRBJ1-1; D is undetermined. CDR3 length: 16 amino acids. The V end lost 5 bases, the J end lost 0 bases, and 16 bases lay between the germline ends. Looked up from germline, CDR1 is MDHEN and CDR2 is SYDVKM. Supplemented by reference TRBV28 and TRBJ1-1, the full variable domain reads DVKVTQSSRYLVKRTGEKVFLECVQDMDHENMFWYRQDPGLGLRLIYFSYDVKMKEKGDIPEGYSVSREKKERFSLILESASTNQTSMYLCASSPPTGIMNTEAFFGQGTRLTVV.

The chain joins TRBV9 to TRBJ1-1; D is ambiguous. The CDR3 totals 12 residues. In germline, CDR1 is SGDLS, CDR2 YYNGEE. Trimming took off 3 bases at V and 6 bases at J, with 9 bases between the two ends. CDR3 region: CASSEPSPEAFF. CDR3 coding DNA: TGTGCCAGCAGCGAGCCCTCCCCTGAAGCTTTCTTT.

In regard to this clonotype: One base away lies a much larger clone, so this may be a sequencing read error. CDR3 protein: CASSNSGTRNGKLFF. In DNA form, the CDR3 reads TGTGCCAGTAGTAACTCCGGGACAAGAAATGGAAAACTGTTTTTT. The V call is TRBV19, the J call TRBJ1-4; tentatively, D is TRBD1 (6 bases). CDR3 length equals 15 residues. CDR1 is LNHDA, CDR2 SQIVND, per germline (reference sequence).

This clonotype was detected many times. The chain combines TRBV27 with TRBJ1-1; the D gene is possibly TRBD1 (5 bases). V gave up 3 bases and J gave up 3 bases, with 20 bases separating them. Germline values: CDR1 MNHEY, CDR2 SMNVEV (reference sequence). This CDR3 contains 17 residues. The CDR3: CASSFGRTLGSHTEAFF. The CDR3 DNA reads as TGTGCCAGCAGTTTTGGGAGGACACTCGGGTCCCACACTGAAGCTTTCTTT.

The count of this clonotype is one. The J gene is TRBJ1-1, the V gene TRBV19; D is ambiguous. The V end was cut by 5 bases, the J end by 1 base, with 17 bases between. This CDR3 comprises 16 residues. CDR1 LNHDA and CDR2 SQIVND come from the germline V gene (reference sequence). The CDR3 sequence: CASSPSWHLPNTEAFF. CDR3 DNA sequence: TGTGCCAGTAGTCCCTCATGGCACCTTCCGAACACTGAAGCTTTCTTT.